This is a list of T cell receptor beta chains from one sample in a study of neurological immune-mediated disorders. TCRdb independently ran MiXCR on the 5' RACE reads; one entry per CDR3 protein. The table lists tens of thousands of distinct CDR3 sequences, around 3.5% of them singletons, with around 2.7% in the top ten. Sequencing input: PBMCs. The receptors originated from a woman aged 50 to 60 with multiple sclerosis. Each CDR3 is given with its conserved first and last residue. The D gene is left open where the match is weak. Clone size is shown for a subset of rows, as once, few, many or a class of expanded clone.

abundance | d_gene | j_gene | len | v_gene | CDR3aa | CDR3nt
many | - | TRBJ1-2 | 14 | TRBV5-1 | CASSSFQGSYGYTF | TGCGCCAGCAGCTCGTTCCAGGGGTCCTATGGCTACACCTTC
many | - | TRBJ1-2 | 13 | TRBV12-3/TRBV12-4 | CASSPRVSYGYTF | TGTGCCAGCAGTCCCCGAGTCAGCTATGGCTACACCTTC
many | TRBD1 | TRBJ1-2 | 16 | TRBV7-9 | CASSLGPGQGDYGYTF | TGTGCCAGCAGCTTAGGACCGGGACAGGGAGACTATGGCTACACCTTC
many | - | TRBJ2-3 | 15 | TRBV9 | CASSVEASWGDTQYF | TGTGCCAGCAGCGTAGAAGCTTCCTGGGGGGATACGCAGTATTTT
many | TRBD2 | TRBJ2-4 | 15 | TRBV7-2 | CASSDNAPSGRGKYF | TGTGCCAGCAGCGATAACGCTCCTAGCGGGCGGGGGAAGTACTTC
many | TRBD1 | TRBJ2-6 | 17 | TRBV3-1 | CASSLRDSSSGANVLTF | TGTGCCAGCAGCCTCCGGGACAGTAGCTCTGGGGCCAACGTCCTGACTTTC
many | TRBD1 | TRBJ2-3 | 14 | TRBV5-1 | CASSSGQATDTQYF | TGCGCCAGCAGCTCGGGACAGGCGACAGATACGCAGTATTTT
many | - | TRBJ2-1 | 15 | TRBV9 | CASSNRQLLYNEQFF | TGTGCCAGCAGCAATCGCCAGCTACTCTACAATGAGCAGTTCTTC
many | - | TRBJ2-7 | 15 | TRBV28 | CASRKSRVESYEQYF | TGTGCCAGCAGAAAATCAAGGGTGGAGAGCTACGAGCAGTACTTC
- | - | TRBJ1-5 | 16 | TRBV5-6 | CASSPEGGRSNQPQHF | TGTGCCAGCAGCCCGGAGGGGGGTCGAAGCAATCAGCCCCAGCATTTT
few | TRBD2 | TRBJ2-3 | 18 | TRBV7-2 | CASSPGLAGGRSTDTQYF | TGTGCCAGCAGCCCTGGACTAGCGGGGGGGCGAAGCACAGATACGCAGTATTTT
- | TRBD1 | TRBJ1-5 | 14 | TRBV6-1 | CASRRTGRNQPQHF | TGTGCCAGCAGAAGGACAGGGCGCAATCAGCCCCAGCATTTT
many | - | TRBJ2-1 | 15 | TRBV5-5 | CASSLEMSSYNEQFF | TGTGCCAGCAGCTTGGAAATGAGCTCCTACAATGAGCAGTTCTTC
many | TRBD2 | TRBJ2-1 | 16 | TRBV5-1 | CASSRLAGGHGDEQFF | TGCGCCAGCAGCAGACTAGCGGGGGGGCACGGCGATGAGCAGTTCTTC
many | - | TRBJ2-7 | 13 | TRBV29-1 | CSVVGPGGLEQYF | TGCAGCGTTGTAGGGCCAGGAGGTCTCGAGCAGTACTTC
- | - | TRBJ2-4 | 14 | TRBV20-1 | CSAEHRLAKNIQYF | TGCAGTGCTGAACACCGGTTAGCCAAAAACATTCAGTACTTC
many | - | TRBJ2-2 | 13 | TRBV7-2 | CASSLSATGELFF | TGTGCCAGCAGCTTATCTGCTACCGGGGAGCTGTTTTTT
many | - | TRBJ2-1 | 15 | TRBV5-5 | CASSSLLTFDNEQFF | TGTGCCAGCAGCTCGCTCCTTACGTTCGACAATGAGCAGTTCTTC
many | - | TRBJ1-1 | 13 | TRBV5-6 | CASSYRANTEAFF | TGTGCCAGCAGCTACCGGGCCAACACTGAAGCTTTCTTT
many | TRBD1 | TRBJ1-2 | 13 | TRBV28 | CASRQDRAAGYTF | TGTGCCAGCAGGCAAGACAGGGCGGCTGGCTACACCTTC
many | - | TRBJ2-5 | 15 | TRBV7-7 | CASSLDGGYQETQYF | TGTGCTAGCAGCTTAGATGGGGGATACCAAGAGACCCAGTACTTC
many | TRBD1 | TRBJ2-5 | 13 | TRBV29-1 | CSFDRGIQETQYF | TGCAGCTTTGACAGGGGAATCCAAGAGACCCAGTACTTC